This T cell receptor (beta chain) was sequenced for a study of T cell changes during pregnancy in multiple sclerosis. Germline CDR1 SGHRS, CDR2 YFSETQ. CDR3 size: 15 residues. Germline trimming cut 2 bases from V and 2 bases from J; bases unmatched to any gene: 4. Libraries were prepared by immunoSEQ multiplex PCR; TCRdb keeps only in-frame clonotypes and omits some of them. The data contain fewer than 20,000 clones, approximately 91% of them singletons. The specimen was CD8+ T cells from peripheral blood mononuclear cells, collected after pregnancy. V usage is TRBV5-1 and J usage is TRBJ1-2, with 9 bases matching TRBD1. This clonotype was sampled from a female donor in good health, enrolled as a control in a pregnancy study. CDR3 sequence (DNA): TGCGCCAGCAGCTTTGACAGGGGGACCAACTATGGCTACACCTTC. Residues: CASSFDRGTNYGYTF.